The TCR beta chain described here comes from a study of identical twins. Template switching created a universal primer site, and the cDNA included unique molecular identifiers. TCRdb passed the 5' RACE reads through MiXCR, listing each CDR3 protein once. This sample carries hundreds of thousands of distinct CDR3 sequences, approximately 6% of them seen once, and the ten largest clones take around 1.7%. Whole-study results and caveats: Beta clonotypes that were abundant in cord blood contained fewer insertions, a pattern absent from memory repertoires. The study based its conclusions on cross-sectional statistical analysis and did not follow the same donors. Among monozygotic twins, out-of-frame TCR alpha sharing exceeded what models predicted.

This CDR3 contains 16 residues. Germline values: CDR1 SGHTA, CDR2 FQGNSA. The V and J ends lost 5 bases and 4 bases respectively, with 18 bases between them. This clonotype has ten or more counts. Its antigen is unknown. This receptor was obtained from a man younger than 30 in good health. The sequencing input was naive T cells sorted from blood. The V gene is TRBV7-2, the J gene TRBJ2-1; tentatively, D is TRBD2 (7 bases). CDR3 in DNA: TGTGCCAGCAGCCAGAGGCGGGGGAGGGGGTACAATGAGCAGTTCTTC. The encoded protein is CASSQRRGRGYNEQFF.